Listed below are T cell receptor beta chains from one sample, sequenced in a study of cytotoxic CD8 clonotypes in ibrutinib-treated CLL. The data were produced by immunoSEQ multiplex PCR, yet TCRdb's version contains in-frame clones alone and is incomplete. The sample carries approximately 5,900 clones, around 74% recorded once. Sequenced here: PBMCs, sampled before ibrutinib treatment. Receptors were obtained from a human donor with chronic lymphocytic leukemia. The CDR3 runs from the conserved cysteine through the conserved F or W.

TRBJ1-2	TRBV9	CASSVDYRPTYGYTF
TRBJ2-1	TRBV11-3	CASSLDDSKNEQFF
TRBJ1-1	TRBV7-6	CASSLVAGSNTEAFF
TRBJ2-7	TRBV4-1	CASRQGVSREGYEQYF
TRBJ2-2	TRBV19	CASSILRAGGELFF
TRBJ1-1	TRBV6-5	CASSYSGGHTEAFF
TRBJ1-1	TRBV11-2	CASSWGNTEAFF
TRBJ2-7	TRBV30	CAWSVVRTSSGEQYF
TRBJ1-6	TRBV18	CASSPQVDSPLHF
TRBJ2-4	TRBV5-6	CASSLRTSGVIAKNIQYF
TRBJ2-7	TRBV7-3	CASSFSADSYEQYF
TRBJ2-3	TRBV11-3	CASSSRGGATTDTQYF
TRBJ2-6	TRBV9	CASSEGGRGANVLTF
TRBJ1-4	TRBV30	CAWNRGVEKLFF
TRBJ2-3	TRBV11-1	CASSFGQGGSGTQYF
TRBJ1-1	TRBV5-4	CASSLSTGGRTEAFF
TRBJ2-5	TRBV18	CASSPSTGETQYF
TRBJ1-6	TRBV27	CASSSLAGNSPLHF
TRBJ1-5	TRBV7-2	CASSPAWGPPDPQHF
TRBJ1-4	TRBV28	CASSRRGQGSNEKLFF
TRBJ2-7	TRBV7-9	CASRPRAQGCEQYF
TRBJ1-4	TRBV11-2	CASSFGPREKLFF
TRBJ2-1	TRBV15	CATSRDGTNSYNEQFF
TRBJ2-7	TRBV9	CASPAKRCGKYF
TRBJ1-1	TRBV7-2	CASSYRDGRTEAFF
TRBJ2-7	TRBV28	CASSLGREYEQYF
TRBJ2-5	TRBV7-9	CASRIQGGQETQYF
TRBJ2-7	TRBV30	CAWDKQGGSEQYF
TRBJ1-2	TRBV5-1	CASSLEPVYGYTF
TRBJ2-5	TRBV5-1	CASSLLETQYF
TRBJ2-7	TRBV10-2	CASSDMSSGTGGYEQYF
TRBJ2-7	TRBV7-2	CASSPLSYEQYF
TRBJ2-3	TRBV7-8	CASSGGGTDTQYF
TRBJ1-5	TRBV28	CASSLISGQNSNQPQHF
TRBJ1-1	TRBV12-5	CASGLGSEAFF
TRBJ2-7	TRBV6-5	CASSYSDTSYEQYF